Following are 27 T cell receptor beta chains from one sample sequenced in a study of T cells after yellow fever vaccination. TCRdb re-called the 5' RACE reads with MiXCR, one entry per CDR3 protein. The sample lists roughly 320,000 distinct CDR3 sequences, roughly a tenth occurring once. This material consisted of CD4+ T cells sorted from PBMCs, taken 45 days after the yellow fever booster vaccination. The receptors were sampled from a man aged 18 to 29 who received the YFV17D yellow fever vaccine.

This clonotype has at least ten counts. The rearrangement links TRBV27 to TRBJ2-5, with a tentative D call TRBD1 (7 bases). The CDR3 runs 16 residues. Germline CDR1 and CDR2: MNHEY and SMNVEV (reference sequence). The V gene lost 4 bases and the J gene lost 9 bases, with 24 bases spanning the gap. CDR3 in amino acids: CASSSAGQPLRGAQYF. The CDR3 nucleotides read TGTGCCAGCAGTTCTGCGGGACAGCCTTTGAGGGGGGCCCAGTACTTC.

The table lists this clonotype with a few counts. The CDR3 bases are TGTGCCAGCAGCTTAGAGATCAATCAGCCCCAGCATTTT. It is translated as CASSLEINQPQHF. This sequence joins TRBV7-8 and TRBJ1-5; no definite D call. The CDR3 has 13 residues. The germline V and J ends were trimmed by 1 base and 3 bases, with 4 bases remaining between them. The V gene's germline CDR1 is SGHVS and CDR2 FQNEAQ.

This rearrangement joins TRBV27 to TRBJ2-5, with D tentatively TRBD2 (5 bases). The germline CDR1 and CDR2 sequences are MNHEY and SMNVEV (reference sequence). V lost 7 bases and J 3 bases, leaving 9 bases between the germline ends. The CDR3 is 12 residues long. The DNA for the CDR3 is TGTGCCAGCATCCGGCGGGAAGAGACCCAGTACTTC. This gives the protein CASIRREETQYF.

This clonotype was observed many times. The V call is TRBV11-2, the J call TRBJ2-2; D is unresolved. Germline V CDR1 and CDR2: SGHAT, FQNNGV. V lost 4 bases, J lost 4 bases, and 13 bases lay in between. This CDR3 has 15 residues. The CDR3 is CASSSLRKPTGELFF. The CDR3 coding sequence is TGTGCCAGCAGCTCATTACGAAAACCCACCGGGGAGCTGTTTTTT.

This clonotype was recorded a few times. The rearrangement joins TRBV20-1 to TRBJ2-7; 7 bases are shared with TRBD1. V dropped 6 bases and J dropped 3; count of bases not matched to a gene: 11. The CDR3 runs to 14 residues. Per the germline V gene, CDR1 is DFQATT and CDR2 is SNEGSKA (reference sequence). The DNA for the CDR3 is TGCAGTGCCGTGGGGGACAGCCTCTTCTACGAGCAGTACTTC. Its protein product is CSAVGDSLFYEQYF.

The CDR3 nucleotides are TGTGCCAGCAGTTACAACGGATACTACGAGCAGTACGTC. As protein: CASSYNGYYEQYV. The V gene is TRBV6-2 or TRBV6-3, the J gene TRBJ2-7; no reliable D call. Germline V gene data show CDR1 as MNHEY and CDR2 as SVGEGT. The CDR3 consists of 13 residues. V lost 2 bases and J 3 bases, leaving 8 bases between the germline ends.

V and J are TRBV20-1 and TRBJ1-5; D gene ambiguous. The CDR3 is 12 amino acids. The germline V gene encodes CDR1 DFQATT and CDR2 SNEGSKA (reference sequence). The V gene lost 8 bases and the J gene lost 4 bases, with 12 bases spanning the gap. CDR3: CSFGRINQPQHF. CDR3 DNA: TGCAGTTTCGGACGGATAAATCAGCCCCAGCATTTT.

In its sample, this clonotype was seen a few times. This chain joins TRBV5-4 and TRBJ1-1; TRBD1 matches 7 bases. From germline, CDR1 is SGHNT and CDR2 YYREEE (reference sequence). After removal of 5 bases from V and 2 bases from J, the junction contained 9 bases not matched to a gene. This CDR3 spans 15 amino acids. The DNA of the CDR3 is TGTGCCAGCAGTCGAAACAGGGGAGATAACACTGAAGCTTTCTTT. Translating it yields CASSRNRGDNTEAFF.

This clonotype was counted at least ten times. V usage is TRBV20-1 and J usage is TRBJ2-1; 7 bases map to TRBD2. Germline V gene lookup returns CDR1 DFQATT and CDR2 SNEGSKA (reference sequence). CDR3 size: 14 residues. V shed 6 bases and J 5 bases; nucleotides not matched to a gene: 10. The CDR3 reads CSALGGGGHNEQFF. The CDR3 bases are TGCAGTGCCCTCGGCGGGGGAGGCCACAATGAGCAGTTCTTC.

This clonotype was counted many times. The chain couples TRBV20-1 to TRBJ1-1; D is ambiguous. Looked up from germline, CDR1 is DFQATT and CDR2 is SNEGSKA (reference sequence). The CDR3 consists of 14 residues. Trimming took 7 bases from V and 0 from J, leaving 15 bases between them. This chain's CDR3 is CSVSAQALNTEAFF. The CDR3 DNA follows: TGCAGTGTCTCAGCCCAGGCCCTGAACACTGAAGCTTTCTTT.

The chain employs TRBV28 and TRBJ2-7; possibly TRBD1 or TRBD2 for D (5 bases each). The CDR3 runs to 13 residues. Per germline, CDR1 MDHEN and CDR2 SYDVKM. Trimming stripped 6 bases from V and 12 bases from J, with 21 bases between. The CDR3 is CASSLTGDPGRYV. The CDR3 nucleotides are TGTGCCAGCAGCCTTACCGGGGACCCCGGGCGGTACGTC.

This clonotype has just a few counts. CDR3 loop: CASAVGDGGMKDEQYF. The CDR3 DNA reads TGTGCCAGCGCCGTTGGTGACGGTGGGATGAAGGACGAGCAGTACTTC. V usage is TRBV6-5 and J usage is TRBJ2-7; D ambiguous. This CDR3 comprises 16 residues. Germline lookup yields CDR1 MNHEY and CDR2 SVGAGI. Trimming took off 8 bases at V and 5 bases at J, with 25 bases between the two ends.

This clonotype appeared many times. V usage is TRBV10-3 and J usage is TRBJ1-1; no reliable D call. Per the germline V gene, CDR1 is ENHRY and CDR2 is SYGVKD. V was trimmed by 7 bases and J by 3 bases, leaving 12 bases between them. This CDR3 region has 13 residues. CDR3 protein: CAIMETRDTEAFF. CDR3 sequence (DNA): TGTGCCATCATGGAGACCCGCGACACTGAAGCTTTCTTT.

The V call is TRBV5-1, the J call TRBJ1-5; D possibly corresponds to TRBD1 (6 bases). The length of the CDR3 is 14 residues. The germline gives CDR1 SGHRS, CDR2 YFSETQ. V shed 7 bases and J shed 5 bases, with 16 bases lying between them. The CDR3 spells CASRKGVGDQPQHF. In DNA form, the CDR3 reads TGCGCCAGCCGTAAGGGGGTTGGTGATCAGCCCCAGCATTTT.

The gene calls are TRBV5-1 and TRBJ2-1; tentative D call: TRBD2 (6 bases). The V and J ends lost 0 bases and 2 bases respectively, with 12 bases between them. CDR1 and CDR2 (germline): SGHRS, YFSETQ. The CDR3 is 16 residues long. This CDR3 is CASSLVDGGTYNEQFF. In nucleotides, the CDR3 is TGCGCCAGCAGCTTGGTAGATGGGGGGACCTACAATGAGCAGTTCTTC.

The chain couples TRBV2 to TRBJ2-7; TRBD2 is a possible D gene (5 bases). The CDR3 sequence is 13 residues long. Between the trimmed V and J ends, which lost 10 bases and 7 bases, there was a span of 20 bases. Germline V CDR1 and CDR2: SNHLY, FYNNEI. The CDR3 sequence is CATTSGILREQYF. Written as DNA, the CDR3 is TGTGCCACCACCTCGGGAATCCTACGGGAGCAGTACTTC.

In its sample, this clonotype was seen a few times. The V call is TRBV6-5, the J call TRBJ2-5; TRBD1 is a possible D gene (5 bases). Germline lookup yields CDR1 MNHEY and CDR2 SVGAGI. The ends were cut back, 0 bases at V and 9 bases at J, with 11 bases in the middle. The CDR3 runs 13 residues. The DNA for the CDR3 is TGTGCCAGCAGTTACTCGCAGGGCTTAGCCCAGTACTTC. It translates to CASSYSQGLAQYF.

There are a few counts of this clonotype. The chain uses TRBV7-3 and TRBJ2-5; D not resolved. This CDR3 is built from 14 residues. Trimming stripped 2 bases from V and 7 bases from J, with 14 bases between. Germline CDR1 is SGHTA and CDR2 is FQGTGA. CDR3 in DNA: TGTGCCAGCAGCTTATCATCGTCCGCCGGGACCCAGTACTTC. Residues: CASSLSSSAGTQYF.

This clonotype was recorded at least ten times. The J gene is TRBJ2-2, the V gene TRBV27, with no clear D. Germline V gene lookup returns CDR1 MNHEY and CDR2 SMNVEV (reference sequence). The length of the CDR3 is 15 residues. V was cut by 2 bases and J by 4 bases, with 11 bases left in between. The CDR3 coding sequence is TGTGCCAGCAGTTTAATGGGTCCCGGCACCGGGGAGCTGTTTTTT. Translated: CASSLMGPGTGELFF.

The chain recombines TRBV5-1 with TRBJ2-3; the match to TRBD1 covers 8 bases. J lost 1 base, V lost 0 bases, and 4 bases had no gene match. Germline V gene data show CDR1 as SGHRS and CDR2 as YFSETQ. This CDR3 has 16 residues. The CDR3 nucleotides are TGCGCCAGCAGCTTGGGACAGGGGATCGGCACAGATACGCAGTATTTT. This encodes CASSLGQGIGTDTQYF.

This sequence joins TRBV6-6 and TRBJ2-1, with 11 bases that match TRBD2. Germline V gene data show CDR1 as MNHNY and CDR2 as SVGAGI (reference sequence). This CDR3 contains 15 residues. The junction had 6 bases not matched to a gene; V was cut back by 5 bases and J by 6 bases. The CDR3 reads CASSDPSGGINEQFF. The DNA of the CDR3 is TGTGCCAGCAGTGATCCTAGCGGGGGGATCAATGAGCAGTTCTTC.

This sequence joins TRBV7-3 and TRBJ2-2; either TRBD1 or TRBD2 may supply D (6 bases each). Germline V gene sequence: CDR1 SGHTA, CDR2 FQGTGA. This CDR3 is built from 16 residues. The V and J ends lost 4 bases and 7 bases respectively, with 19 bases between them. In DNA form, the CDR3 reads TGTGCCAGCAGCTCGATGAACAGGGAGGTTGGCGGGGAGCTGTTTTTT. Translating it yields CASSSMNREVGGELFF.

CDR3 sequence (DNA): TGCAGTGCGCACGGACAGTTCTGGGATCAGCCCCAGCATTTT. The encoded protein is CSAHGQFWDQPQHF. The rearrangement links TRBV20-1 to TRBJ1-5, with D perhaps TRBD1 (6 bases). V lost 6 bases and J 5 bases, leaving 17 bases between the germline ends. The CDR3 is 14 residues long. CDR1 DFQATT and CDR2 SNEGSKA come from the germline V gene (reference sequence).

The V and J genes are TRBV7-2 and TRBJ2-3; tentatively, D is TRBD1 (6 bases). Germline CDR1 SGHTA, CDR2 FQGNSA. The CDR3 loop spans 15 amino acids. V was trimmed by 5 bases and J by 0 bases, leaving 12 bases between them. CDR3 amino acids: CASSRQQGSTDTQYF. The CDR3 nucleotides read TGTGCCAGCAGCAGACAACAGGGAAGCACAGATACGCAGTATTTT.

This rearrangement joins TRBV6-2 or TRBV6-3 to TRBJ2-5; perhaps TRBD2 as D (5 bases). In germline, CDR1 is MNHEY, CDR2 SVGEGT. The CDR3 contains 12 residues. The germline V and J ends were trimmed by 4 bases and 5 bases, with 8 bases remaining between them. The CDR3 loop reads CASSFEGETQYF. CDR3 nucleotides: TGTGCCAGCAGTTTTGAGGGTGAGACCCAGTACTTC.

This clonotype has more than one count but fewer than ten. The chain uses TRBV20-1 and TRBJ2-7; TRBD2 is a possible D gene (5 bases). The CDR3 length is 13 residues. V lost 3 bases and J 0 bases, leaving 9 bases between the germline ends. Germline V gene data show CDR1 as DFQATT and CDR2 as SNEGSKA (reference sequence). In nucleotides, the CDR3 is TGCAGTGCTAGTGTCCGGGGCTCCTACGAGCAGTACGTC. As protein: CSASVRGSYEQYV.

The genes are TRBV7-6 and TRBJ2-2; 10 nucleotides align to TRBD1. Germline CDR1 reads SGHVS; CDR2 reads FNYEAQ. The ends lost 4 bases at V and 4 bases at J; junction bases unmatched: 3. There are 15 residues in the CDR3. This CDR3 is CASSSGQGLTGELFF. CDR3 DNA sequence: TGTGCCAGCAGCTCGGGACAGGGGCTCACCGGGGAGCTGTTTTTT.